The 25 T cell receptor beta chains given below trace back to one sample, sequenced in a study of shared clonotypes between healthy human individuals. TCRdb's table, derived via immunoSEQ multiplex PCR, lists solely in-frame clones and lacks some. The sample holds hundreds of thousands of clones, 95% to 98% seen once. CD8 cells regarded as naive lacked CD45RO, were positively chosen for CCR7, and omitted terminally differentiated effector memory CD45RA+ cells. The specimen was naive CD8+ T cells sorted from blood. The receptors stem from a young man in good health.

This chain joins TRBV28 and TRBJ1-5; the match to TRBD1 covers 7 bases. Germline CDR1 and CDR2: MDHEN and SYDVKM. V was pared by 7 bases and J by 7 bases, with 4 bases of the junction left unmatched. The CDR3 is made up of 12 amino acids. The CDR3 nucleotides are TGTGCCAGCAACCAGGGGGTACAGCCCCAGCATTTT. Protein sequence: CASNQGVQPQHF.

The chain is built from TRBV11-2 and TRBJ2-5; D may match TRBD1 or TRBD2 (5 bases each). The CDR3 totals 14 residues. From germline, CDR1 is SGHAT and CDR2 FQNNGV. Trimming took off 3 bases at V and 4 bases at J, with 12 bases between the two ends. The CDR3 nucleotides are TGTGCCAGCAGCTTTGGGGGAATAAGAGAGACCCAGTACTTC. Encoded protein: CASSFGGIRETQYF.

This CDR3 is CASSEEWTGNYGYTF. The DNA for the CDR3 is TGTGCCAGCAGTGAAGAATGGACAGGAAACTATGGCTACACCTTC. The V and J genes are TRBV6-1 and TRBJ1-2; 7 bases fit TRBD1. Germline trimming cut 1 base from V and 2 bases from J; bases unmatched to any gene: 4. The length of the CDR3 is 15 residues. Germline V lookup: CDR1 MNHNS, CDR2 SASEGT.

The chain joins TRBV4-1 to TRBJ1-2; 9 positions match TRBD1. With 3 bases clipped from V and 2 bases from J, the junction kept 4 bases outside the gene matches. The V gene's germline CDR1 is MGHRA and CDR2 YSYEKL. The CDR3 contains 15 residues. In DNA form, the CDR3 reads TGCGCCAGCAGCCATTTAGACAGGGGGAACTATGGCTACACCTTC. It is translated as CASSHLDRGNYGYTF.

This chain links TRBV5-1 with TRBJ2-7; D is possibly TRBD2 (6 bases). Germline CDR1 SGHRS, CDR2 YFSETQ. Deletions cut 5 bases from V and 5 bases from J, with 11 bases between. The CDR3 loop spans 12 amino acids. In DNA form, the CDR3 reads TGCGCCAGCAGTTACGGGAGCCACGAGCAGTACTTC. Protein: CASSYGSHEQYF.

The chain joins TRBV29-1 to TRBJ2-1, with D possibly TRBD1 on 6 matching bases. The CDR3 contains 12 residues. Germline V gene data show CDR1 as SQVTM and CDR2 as ANQGSEA. V dropped 0 bases and J dropped 7 bases, with 7 bases sitting between them. The CDR3 here is CSVEDQGNEQFF. In nucleotides, the CDR3 is TGCAGCGTTGAAGATCAGGGGAATGAGCAGTTCTTC.

This chain connects TRBV15 to TRBJ2-7; 9 positions match TRBD1. This CDR3 spans 15 amino acids. CDR1 LNHNV and CDR2 YYDKDF come from the germline V gene (reference sequence). The V segment lost 1 base and the J segment 4 bases; nucleotides outside the gene matches: 5. The CDR3 sequence is CATSRAPGQGYEQYF. The CDR3 DNA reads TGTGCCACCAGCAGAGCTCCGGGACAGGGTTACGAGCAGTACTTC.

The chain uses TRBV2 and TRBJ2-2; 9 bases align to TRBD2. The CDR3 is 15 residues long. The V gene's germline CDR1 is SNHLY and CDR2 FYNNEI. With 8 bases clipped from V and 5 bases from J, the junction kept 9 bases outside the gene matches. As DNA, the CDR3 is TGTGCCAGCCGGGAGAGGCTAGCGGGAACCGGGGAGCTGTTTTTT. This codes for CASRERLAGTGELFF.

The chain carries TRBV19 and TRBJ1-5, with 7 bases that match TRBD1. The CDR3 is made up of 16 amino acids. The germline V gene encodes CDR1 LNHDA and CDR2 SQIVND (reference sequence). V lost 1 base, J lost 5 bases, and 8 bases stayed unmatched. The CDR3 DNA is TGTGCCAGTAGTATAGGGGGACAGTTAGGACATCAGCCCCAGCATTTT. Amino acids: CASSIGGQLGHQPQHF.

V and J are TRBV15 and TRBJ2-7, with D tentatively TRBD2 (5 bases). V lost 0 bases to trimming and J lost 0 bases, with 12 bases between them. CDR1 and CDR2 from the germline V gene are LNHNV and YYDKDF (reference sequence). The CDR3 is made up of 16 amino acids. The chain's CDR3 is CATSRDGGLPSYEQYF. In nucleotides, the CDR3 is TGTGCCACCAGCAGAGACGGAGGACTCCCCTCCTACGAGCAGTACTTC. Complete variable domain (other parts from reference TRBV15 and TRBJ2-7): DAMVIQNPRYQVTQFGKPVTLSCSQTLNHNVMYWYQQKSSQAPKLLFHYYDKDFNNEADTPDNFQSRRPNTSFCFLDIRSPGLGDTAMYLCATSRDGGLPSYEQYFGPGTRLTVT.

The chain recombines TRBV29-1 with TRBJ2-7; weak D call: TRBD2 (5 bases). The CDR3 length is 15 residues. With 3 bases removed from V and 3 bases from J, the gap between germline ends came to 18 bases. Germline CDR1 is SQVTM and CDR2 is ANQGSEA. CDR3 protein: CSVELLGRESYEQYF. The DNA for the CDR3 is TGCAGCGTTGAGCTTCTGGGCCGGGAAAGCTACGAGCAGTACTTC.

About this clone itself: It is likely a read error, because the conserved phenylalanine at the end of the CDR3 is missing. It is unclear where the CDR3 begins or ends on the DNA, so no DNA is shown, and the CDR3 is as TCRdb lists it. The chain joins TRBV20-1 to TRBJ2-3; TRBD1, the D gene given by the table, was not confirmed from the DNA. Inclusive of both ends, the CDR3 amounts to 8 amino acids. The germline gives CDR1 DFQATT, CDR2 SNEGSKA (reference sequence). CDR3 protein: CSAREAQV.

The chain carries TRBV6-1 and TRBJ2-7, with no clear D. CDR1 is MNHNS, CDR2 SASEGT, per germline. Trimming left V 1 base short and J 1 base short, with 5 bases between. The CDR3 has 13 residues. In DNA, the CDR3 is TGTGCCAGCAGTGAAGGACCGTCCTACGAGCAGTACTTC. Translated, it gives CASSEGPSYEQYF.

This clone was observed once. The chain joins TRBV27 to TRBJ2-2; TRBD2 matches 7 bases. Unmatched junction bases numbered 3, after V lost 4 bases and J lost 7 bases. Germline V gene lookup returns CDR1 MNHEY and CDR2 SMNVEV (reference sequence). The CDR3 has 13 residues. CDR3 amino acids: CASSSGGNGELFF. The CDR3 DNA sequence: TGTGCCAGCAGTTCGGGGGGAAACGGGGAGCTGTTTTTT.

The chain joins TRBV6-5 to TRBJ2-7; 8 positions agree with TRBD2. The CDR3 is 13 amino acids. Trimming removed 8 bases from V and 5 bases from J; junction bases left unmatched: 8. The V gene's germline CDR1 is MNHEY and CDR2 SVGAGI. DNA of the CDR3: TGTGCCAGCCGGGGGGGCAACGGGAACGAGCAGTACTTC. Protein sequence: CASRGGNGNEQYF.

The chain is built from TRBV10-2 and TRBJ1-5, with TRBD1 as a possible D gene (5 bases). This CDR3 is 13 amino acids long. V was trimmed by 8 bases and J by 7 bases, leaving 15 bases between them. Germline-derived CDR1 and CDR2 are WSHSY and SAAADI. CDR3 region: CASRGRGGQPQHF. Here the CDR3 DNA reads TGCGCCAGCCGTGGGAGGGGTGGACAGCCCCAGCATTTT.

The chain combines TRBV7-2 with TRBJ2-3, with TRBD1 as a possible D gene (6 bases). The CDR3 extends over 15 amino acids. Trimming pared 1 base from V and 4 bases from J, leaving 12 bases between. Germline CDR1 is SGHTA and CDR2 is FQGNSA. Here the CDR3 reads CASSLELGAADTQYF. CDR3 sequence (DNA): TGTGCCAGCAGCTTAGAGTTGGGGGCCGCAGATACGCAGTATTTT. The full variable domain, with the rest looked up from reference TRBV7-2 and TRBJ2-3, is GAGVSQSPSNKVTEKGKDVELRCDPISGHTALYWYRQSLGQGLEFLIYFQGNSAPDKSGLPSDRFSAERTGGSVSTLTIQRTQQEDSAVYLCASSLELGAADTQYFGPGTRLTVL.

The J gene is TRBJ1-4, the V gene TRBV7-6; maybe TRBD1 (5 bases). There are 18 residues in the CDR3. Germline V gene sequence: CDR1 SGHVS, CDR2 FNYEAQ. V gave up 6 bases and J gave up 0 bases, with 20 bases separating them. This chain's CDR3 is CASSQSLAGGATNEKLFF. CDR3 in DNA: TGTGCCAGCAGTCAATCCTTAGCCGGGGGAGCAACTAATGAAAAACTGTTTTTT.

The chain links TRBV7-9 to TRBJ2-2; 11 nucleotides match TRBD1. The CDR3 is made up of 16 amino acids. Germline V lookup: CDR1 SEHNR, CDR2 FQNEAQ (reference sequence). After removal of 2 bases from V and 5 bases from J, the junction contained 4 bases not matched to a gene. CDR3 residues: CASSLLGQGETGELFF. The CDR3 DNA reads as TGTGCCAGCAGCTTATTGGGACAGGGGGAGACCGGGGAGCTGTTTTTT. The whole variable domain, filled in from reference TRBV7-9 and TRBJ2-2, reads DTGVSQNPRHKITKRGQNVTFRCDPISEHNRLYWYRQTLGQGPEFLTYFQNEAQLEKSRLLSDRFSAERPKGSFSTLEIQRTEQGDSAMYLCASSLLGQGETGELFFGEGSRLTVL.

This chain's CDR3 is CASSLGDDHGAYGYTF. CDR3 DNA sequence: TGCGCCAGCAGCTTGGGGGACGATCACGGGGCCTATGGCTACACCTTC. The rearrangement links TRBV5-1 to TRBJ1-2; possible D gene TRBD1, 5 bases. The germline CDR1 and CDR2 sequences are SGHRS and YFSETQ. The CDR3 contains 16 residues. Deletions cut 0 bases from V and 4 bases from J, with 16 bases between.

This chain joins TRBV14 and TRBJ2-5; no reliable D call. Germline V gives CDR1 SGHDN, CDR2 FVKESK. There are 13 residues in the CDR3. V was pared by 0 bases and J by 4 bases, with 6 bases between. CDR3 amino acids: CASSQESPETQYF. The CDR3 bases are TGTGCCAGCAGCCAAGAATCCCCAGAGACCCAGTACTTC.

The chain has TRBV6-1 and TRBJ2-3; 9 bases fit TRBD2. The V segment lost 10 bases and the J segment 1 base; nucleotides outside the gene matches: 9. Germline V gene lookup returns CDR1 MNHNS and CDR2 SASEGT. The CDR3 contains 15 residues. DNA of the CDR3: TGTGCCACCGAGACCGGGACTAGCCGCACAGATACGCAGTATTTT. This gives the protein CATETGTSRTDTQYF.

The rearrangement joins TRBV5-1 to TRBJ2-5, with a tentative D call TRBD1 (5 bases). Between the trimmed V and J ends, which lost 0 bases and 1 base, there was a span of 13 bases. The germline CDR1 and CDR2 sequences are SGHRS and YFSETQ. The CDR3 is 16 residues long. The CDR3: CASSLVAGPPQETQYF. CDR3 nucleotides: TGCGCCAGCAGCTTGGTGGCAGGGCCCCCCCAAGAGACCCAGTACTTC.

The chain recombines TRBV27 with TRBJ2-3; D perhaps matches TRBD2 (6 bases). Deletions cut 0 bases from V and 2 bases from J, with 6 bases between. From germline, CDR1 is MNHEY and CDR2 SMNVEV (reference sequence). The CDR3 totals 14 residues. CDR3 in amino acids: CASSLSDYTDTQYF. In DNA form, the CDR3 reads TGTGCCAGCAGTTTATCGGACTACACAGATACGCAGTATTTT.

The chain combines TRBV6-9 with TRBJ2-6; no clear D. The CDR3 is 17 amino acids. CDR1 MNHGY and CDR2 SVAAGI come from the germline V gene. Between the trimmed V and J ends, which lost 5 bases and 5 bases, there was a span of 19 bases. The CDR3 loop reads CASSATRRQSRANVLTF. The CDR3 DNA is TGTGCCAGCAGTGCGACGAGACGACAAAGTCGGGCCAACGTCCTGACTTTC.